One and the same sample provided the 9 T cell receptor beta chains below, sequenced in a study of blood T cell repertoires in COVID-19. Here immunoSEQ multiplex PCR was the method, and the copy in TCRdb shows in-frame clones only, minus some. There are about 210,000 clones in the sample; 80% to 85% occur only once, and around 9.3% lies in the top ten. The sequencing sample was made of PBMCs or T cells enriched from blood (not recorded which). These receptors all come from a woman aged 45-60 years with acute COVID-19.

The V and J genes are TRBV12-3 or TRBV12-4 and TRBJ2-3; D remains ambiguous. Trimming shortened V by 6 bases and J by 4 bases, and 11 bases separated the two germline ends. The CDR3 contains 13 residues. The DNA for the CDR3 is TGTGCCAGCAGCCTCGACTCCTCAGATACGCAGTATTTT. Translating gives CASSLDSSDTQYF.

This chain joins TRBV7-9 and TRBJ2-7; TRBD2 agrees at 13 bases. The V segment lost 0 bases and the J segment 8 bases; nucleotides outside the gene matches: 4. The CDR3 is 15 residues long. Germline assignment: CDR1 SEHNR and CDR2 FQNEAQ (reference sequence). This CDR3 is CASSLAGTSGAQQYF. CDR3 nucleotide sequence: TGTGCCAGCAGCTTAGCGGGGACTAGCGGGGCGCAGCAGTACTTC.

CDR3 in DNA: TGTGCCAGCAGTTACGATTGGGACAGTGAAAATTCACCCCTCCACTTT. Residues: CASSYDWDSENSPLHF. The chain carries TRBV6-5 and TRBJ1-6, with 7 bases identical to TRBD1. The ends lost 2 bases at V and 7 bases at J; junction bases unmatched: 8. The length of the CDR3 is 16 residues. Germline CDR1 MNHEY, CDR2 SVGAGI.

The chain combines TRBV28 with TRBJ1-5; 8 bases are shared with TRBD1. The V gene's germline CDR1 is MDHEN and CDR2 SYDVKM. CDR3 size: 14 residues. J lost 6 bases, V lost 6 bases, and 7 bases had no gene match. CDR3 nucleotides: TGTGCCAGCAGCCCAGGGGGCGGGACTCAGCCCCAGCATTTT. Protein sequence: CASSPGGGTQPQHF. Variable domain in full (rest from reference TRBV28 and TRBJ1-5): DVKVTQSSRYLVKRTGEKVFLECVQDMDHENMFWYRQDPGLGLRLIYFSYDVKMKEKGDIPEGYSVSREKKERFSLILESASTNQTSMYLCASSPGGGTQPQHFGDGTRLSIL.

The V and J genes are TRBV7-2 and TRBJ1-5; D is perhaps TRBD1 (5 bases). CDR1 and CDR2 (germline): SGHTA, FQGNSA. The CDR3 length is 15 residues. V was cut by 1 base and J by 3 bases, with 10 bases left in between. CDR3 DNA sequence: TGTGCCAGCAGCTTAGGGACACTTTCCAATCAGCCCCAGCATTTT. This translates into CASSLGTLSNQPQHF.

This clone was seen only a few times. The chain recombines TRBV18 with TRBJ2-3, with D perhaps TRBD1 (5 bases). This CDR3 spans 15 amino acids. From germline, CDR1 is KGHSH and CDR2 LQKENI. V was cut by 3 bases and J by 6 bases, with 16 bases left in between. The CDR3 loop is CASSPQRGAFDTQYF. In DNA form, the CDR3 reads TGTGCCAGCTCACCCCAAAGGGGCGCATTTGATACGCAGTATTTT.

This clone was observed once. The V and J genes are TRBV10-3 and TRBJ1-2; 7 positions agree with TRBD1. Trimming cost V 2 bases and J 3 bases; bases outside gene matches: 12. CDR1 and CDR2 (germline): ENHRY, SYGVKD. This CDR3 is 17 amino acids long. DNA of the CDR3: TGTGCCATCAGTGAGCCAGACAGGGATCTCTTTGACTATGGCTACACCTTC. Translated: CAISEPDRDLFDYGYTF.

This chain connects TRBV27 to TRBJ2-7; a weak D match, TRBD1 (6 bases). This CDR3 spans 15 amino acids. V lost 4 bases and J lost 1, with 14 bases in between. Germline V gene lookup returns CDR1 MNHEY and CDR2 SMNVEV (reference sequence). This chain's CDR3 is CASSYRARGSYEQYF. In DNA, the CDR3 is TGTGCCAGCAGTTACAGGGCGAGGGGGTCCTACGAGCAGTACTTC.

The sample holds a few counts of this clone. This chain links TRBV19 with TRBJ2-5, with 7 bases matching TRBD1. Unmatched junction bases numbered 9, after V lost 0 bases and J lost 5 bases. The CDR3 has 16 residues. CDR1 LNHDA and CDR2 SQIVND come from the germline V gene (reference sequence). CDR3 sequence reads: CASSIERQGPRETQYF. CDR3 DNA sequence: TGTGCCAGTAGTATAGAACGACAGGGCCCCAGGGAGACCCAGTACTTC. The full variable domain, in which reference TRBV19 and TRBJ2-5 provide the parts outside the CDR3, is DGGITQSPKYLFRKEGQNVTLSCEQNLNHDAMYWYRQDPGQGLRLIYYSQIVNDFQKGDIAEGYSVSREKKESFPLTVTSAQKNPTAFYLCASSIERQGPRETQYFGPGTRLLVL.